Listed below are T cell receptor beta chains from one sample, sequenced in a study of response to subunit inactivated influenza vaccine. MiXCR, run by TCRdb on the RT-PCR reads, gives a single entry per CDR3 protein. The table shows about 570,000 distinct CDR3 sequences, with approximately 10% occurring only once. The sequenced sample was PBMCs from blood, obtained on the day of vaccination. The origin of the receptors is a man between 45 and 60 years old who received an inactivated influenza vaccine. Each CDR3 is given with its conserved first and last residue. D genes are given only for firm matches. Size is omitted from some rows. Given values are once, few, many or a class for expanded clones.

abundance: many
v_gene: TRBV28
j_gene: TRBJ1-2
d_gene: -
CDR3aa: CASSFITAGFYGYTF
CDR3nt: TGTGCCAGCAGTTTTATCACAGCCGGTTTCTATGGCTACACCTTC

abundance: few
v_gene: TRBV30
j_gene: TRBJ2-1
d_gene: TRBD1
CDR3aa: CAWDRGHYNEQFF
CDR3nt: TGTGCCTGGGACAGGGGCCACTACAATGAGCAGTTCTTC

abundance: -
v_gene: TRBV19
j_gene: TRBJ2-1
d_gene: TRBD2
CDR3aa: CASSSAVVAGGHRNEQFF
CDR3nt: TGTGCCAGTAGTTCCGCGGTGGTAGCGGGAGGGCATCGGAATGAGCAGTTCTTC

abundance: -
v_gene: TRBV29-1
j_gene: TRBJ2-3
d_gene: -
CDR3aa: CSVGQYRTDTQYF
CDR3nt: TGCAGCGTTGGGCAGTATCGCACAGATACGCAGTATTTT

abundance: few
v_gene: TRBV7-8
j_gene: TRBJ2-5
d_gene: -
CDR3aa: CASSTVLLPQETQYF
CDR3nt: TGTGCCAGCAGCACAGTCCTTTTGCCTCAAGAGACCCAGTACTTC

abundance: few
v_gene: TRBV12-3/TRBV12-4
j_gene: TRBJ1-6
d_gene: -
CDR3aa: CASSLGGTNNSPLHF
CDR3nt: TGTGCCAGCAGTTTAGGTGGGACGAATAATTCACCCCTCCACTTT

abundance: many
v_gene: TRBV20-1
j_gene: TRBJ2-1
d_gene: -
CDR3aa: CSAQGGLSSYNEQFF
CDR3nt: TGCAGTGCCCAGGGGGGGCTTAGCTCCTACAATGAGCAGTTCTTC

abundance: many
v_gene: TRBV2
j_gene: TRBJ2-3
d_gene: -
CDR3aa: CASSAQSTDTQYF
CDR3nt: TGTGCCAGCAGTGCCCAGTCCACAGATACGCAGTATTTT

abundance: -
v_gene: TRBV18
j_gene: TRBJ1-4
d_gene: TRBD1
CDR3aa: CASSEGTANEKLFF
CDR3nt: TGTGCCAGCTCAGAAGGGACAGCTAATGAAAAACTGTTTTTT

abundance: few
v_gene: TRBV14
j_gene: TRBJ2-1
d_gene: TRBD2
CDR3aa: CASSQTGTSNNEQFF
CDR3nt: TGTGCCAGCAGCCAAACCGGGACTAGCAACAATGAGCAGTTCTTC

abundance: many
v_gene: TRBV10-1
j_gene: TRBJ2-5
d_gene: TRBD1
CDR3aa: CASSDDRGGETQYF
CDR3nt: TGCGCCAGCAGTGATGACAGGGGTGGAGAGACCCAGTACTTC

abundance: -
v_gene: TRBV20-1
j_gene: TRBJ2-3
d_gene: TRBD2
CDR3aa: CSASSRELDTQYF
CDR3nt: TGCAGTGCTAGTTCGCGGGAGCTAGATACGCAGTATTTT

abundance: -
v_gene: TRBV4-3
j_gene: TRBJ2-2
d_gene: -
CDR3aa: CASSQGQGGGELFF
CDR3nt: TGCGCCAGCAGCCAAGGACAGGGAGGTGGGGAGCTGTTTTTT

abundance: -
v_gene: TRBV6-1
j_gene: TRBJ2-1
d_gene: -
CDR3aa: CSSRAGTQNRNEQFF
CDR3nt: TGTTCCAGCAGGGCTGGGACCCAAAACCGGAATGAGCAGTTCTTC

abundance: few
v_gene: TRBV4-3
j_gene: TRBJ2-2
d_gene: -
CDR3aa: CASSQEGRSEYAGELFF
CDR3nt: TGCGCCAGCAGCCAAGAGGGGAGGTCGGAGTATGCCGGGGAGCTGTTTTTT

abundance: -
v_gene: TRBV7-9
j_gene: TRBJ2-1
d_gene: TRBD2
CDR3aa: CASSLRGLADNEQFF
CDR3nt: TGTGCCAGCAGCTTACGTGGGCTAGCGGACAATGAGCAGTTCTTC

abundance: few
v_gene: TRBV20-1
j_gene: TRBJ2-3
d_gene: -
CDR3aa: CSARQGTHTDTQYF
CDR3nt: TGCAGTGCTAGACAGGGAACCCACACAGATACGCAGTATTTT

abundance: -
v_gene: TRBV12-3/TRBV12-4
j_gene: TRBJ2-2
d_gene: -
CDR3aa: CASSRQGMGTGELFF
CDR3nt: TGTGCCAGCAGCCGGCAGGGGATGGGGACCGGGGAGCTGTTTTTT

abundance: -
v_gene: TRBV5-1
j_gene: TRBJ2-3
d_gene: -
CDR3aa: CASSPAPGTQYF
CDR3nt: TGCGCCAGCAGCCCGGCCCCGGGTACGCAGTATTTT

abundance: many
v_gene: TRBV13
j_gene: TRBJ2-2
d_gene: -
CDR3aa: CASSTPEAGELFF
CDR3nt: TGTGCCAGCAGCACACCGGAGGCCGGGGAGCTGTTTTTT

abundance: few
v_gene: TRBV12-3/TRBV12-4
j_gene: TRBJ2-3
d_gene: TRBD2
CDR3aa: CASSFFGTSGGDTQYF
CDR3nt: TGTGCCAGCAGTTTTTTCGGGACTAGCGGAGGAGATACGCAGTATTTT

abundance: few
v_gene: TRBV20-1
j_gene: TRBJ2-7
d_gene: -
CDR3aa: CSVRQQSSYEQYF
CDR3nt: TGCAGTGTCCGCCAACAGAGCTCCTACGAGCAGTACTTC

abundance: few
v_gene: TRBV5-1
j_gene: TRBJ2-6
d_gene: TRBD1
CDR3aa: CASSLGGTGISGANVLTF
CDR3nt: TGCGCCAGCAGCCTAGGAGGGACAGGGATCTCTGGGGCCAACGTCCTGACTTTC

abundance: -
v_gene: TRBV7-2
j_gene: TRBJ2-7
d_gene: TRBD2
CDR3aa: CASSFAPKEGLAHEQYF
CDR3nt: TGTGCCAGCAGCTTTGCCCCGAAGGAAGGACTAGCGCATGAGCAGTACTTC

abundance: -
v_gene: TRBV20-1
j_gene: TRBJ2-5
d_gene: TRBD2
CDR3aa: CSAITLAGGQETQYF
CDR3nt: TGCAGTGCCATTACACTAGCGGGAGGCCAAGAGACCCAGTACTTC

abundance: -
v_gene: TRBV11-2
j_gene: TRBJ2-1
d_gene: TRBD2
CDR3aa: CASSLAGGSLEQFF
CDR3nt: TGTGCCAGCAGCTTAGCGGGGGGTTCTCTCGAGCAGTTCTTC

abundance: -
v_gene: TRBV12-3/TRBV12-4
j_gene: TRBJ2-7
d_gene: -
CDR3aa: CASSPPPGESYEQYF
CDR3nt: TGTGCCAGCAGTCCGCCCCCCGGGGAGTCCTACGAGCAGTACTTC

abundance: few
v_gene: TRBV6-5
j_gene: TRBJ2-5
d_gene: -
CDR3aa: CASSYWAGETQYF
CDR3nt: TGTGCCAGCAGTTACTGGGCCGGGGAGACCCAGTACTTC

abundance: -
v_gene: TRBV6-1
j_gene: TRBJ2-3
d_gene: -
CDR3aa: CASSESRQRTDTQYF
CDR3nt: TGTGCCAGCAGTGAGAGCCGACAGCGCACAGATACGCAGTATTTT

abundance: few
v_gene: TRBV3-1
j_gene: TRBJ2-4
d_gene: -
CDR3aa: CASSQDGTPTDKNIQYF
CDR3nt: TGTGCCAGCAGCCAAGATGGAACACCGACGGACAAAAACATTCAGTACTTC

abundance: few
v_gene: TRBV10-3
j_gene: TRBJ1-5
d_gene: -
CDR3aa: CAISERPNQPQHF
CDR3nt: TGTGCCATCAGTGAGCGACCCAATCAGCCCCAGCATTTT

abundance: many
v_gene: TRBV29-1
j_gene: TRBJ2-5
d_gene: -
CDR3aa: CSSRQQETQYF
CDR3nt: TGCAGCAGTCGACAGCAAGAGACCCAGTACTTC

abundance: -
v_gene: TRBV29-1
j_gene: TRBJ2-7
d_gene: TRBD2
CDR3aa: CSVETAGGTYEQYF
CDR3nt: TGCAGCGTTGAGACGGCGGGAGGGACCTACGAGCAGTACTTC

abundance: -
v_gene: TRBV2
j_gene: TRBJ2-7
d_gene: -
CDR3aa: CASRRDRASYEQYF
CDR3nt: TGTGCCAGCAGACGGGACCGTGCTTCCTACGAGCAGTACTTC

abundance: few
v_gene: TRBV10-3
j_gene: TRBJ2-2
d_gene: -
CDR3aa: CAISPRGDGELFF
CDR3nt: TGTGCCATCAGTCCCAGGGGGGACGGGGAGCTGTTTTTT

abundance: few
v_gene: TRBV20-1
j_gene: TRBJ1-5
d_gene: TRBD1
CDR3aa: CSATYRGSYQPQHF
CDR3nt: TGCAGTGCTACCTACAGGGGCTCATACCAGCCCCAGCATTTT

abundance: few
v_gene: TRBV12-3/TRBV12-4
j_gene: TRBJ2-7
d_gene: TRBD2
CDR3aa: CASSSTSGSMQYF
CDR3nt: TGTGCCAGCAGTTCGACTAGCGGGAGTATGCAGTACTTC